Given below is one TCR beta chain in context. Methods used by the authors: Researchers report that nucleated cell counts were estimated from reference gene primer amplification. Method: immunoSEQ multiplex PCR; TCRdb's copy keeps in-frame clones and lacks some. D and trimming come from the DNA, and the V and J calls and clone size come from that table. The sample lists 80,000 or so clones; more than 75% were seen once. These data originate in a study of blood T cell repertoires in COVID-19. Study in general: T cells, B-cell-depleted T cells, or PBMCs provided the cDNA or gDNA that served as material.

V trimming: 5 bases; J trimming: 2 bases; junction bases outside the gene matches: 1. Germline CDR1 is ENHRY and CDR2 is SYGVKD. The CDR3 has 14 residues. Sequencing was done on a sample of peripheral blood. The receptor comes from a man aged 60-69 years with acute or convalescent COVID-19. The chain couples TRBV10-3 to TRBJ2-7; 12 bases match TRBD2. The DNA for the CDR3 is TGTGCCATCAGTTCTAGCGGGGGGGCCTACGAGCAGTACTTC. Translated, it gives CAISSSGGAYEQYF.